This entry lists 28 T cell receptor beta chains sequenced from one sample in a study of T cells in Graves' hyperthyroidism and ophthalmopathy (dated by TCRdb to the late 2010s). Libraries were built with multiplex PCR. TCRdb shows the sequencer as Illumina HiSeq 2000. The TCR beta CDR3 regions were amplified from RNA transcripts. For the first round of RT-PCR on the TCR CDR3, the HTBI primer set was used together with the Qiagen OneStep RT-PCR kit. TCRdb reanalyzed the raw reads on its own, using fastp at Q25 for trimming and MiXCR for clone calling, and kept in-frame beta chains. Rows are unified per CDR3 protein, each entry keeping the most common DNA and genes. The sample contains about 840,000 distinct CDR3 sequences, over 35% of them found a single time. The ten largest make up 8.9% of the sample. Sequenced: blood. These receptors were taken from a man aged 18 to 35 with Graves' hyperthyroidism.

The chain employs TRBV25-1 and TRBJ2-2; TRBD2 matches 9 bases. The length of the CDR3 is 16 residues. V lost 7 bases and J lost 4; bases outside the gene matches: 10. Germline CDR1 is MGHDK and CDR2 is SYGVNS. The CDR3: CASTSSLAGPTGELFF. The CDR3 nucleotides are TGTGCCAGCACATCGAGTCTAGCGGGGCCCACCGGGGAGCTGTTTTTT.

The V gene is TRBV20-1, the J gene TRBJ2-7; no clear D gene. There are 12 residues in the CDR3. Deletions cut 2 bases from V and 7 bases from J, with 12 bases between. The germline V gene has CDR1 DFQATT and CDR2 SNEGSKA (reference sequence). In DNA form, the CDR3 reads TGCAGTGCTAGACGAGCGTCGGAGGAGCAGTACTTC. Translated: CSARRASEEQYF.

The rearrangement uses TRBV29-1 and TRBJ1-1; a possible D gene is TRBD1 (5 bases). The V gene lost 8 bases and the J gene lost 1 base, with 8 bases spanning the gap. Germline CDR1 and CDR2: SQVTM and ANQGSEA. The CDR3 spans 11 residues. The CDR3, as DNA: TGCAGCTATGACAGGAACACTGAAGCTTTCTTT. Translating gives CSYDRNTEAFF.

This clonotype has ten or more counts. J is TRBJ1-5 and V is TRBV20-1; TRBD1 aligns across 9 bases. CDR3 size: 13 residues. V shed 6 bases, J shed 3 bases, and the junction held 3 bases outside the gene matches. The germline V gene has CDR1 DFQATT and CDR2 SNEGSKA (reference sequence). The CDR3 nucleotides read TGCAGTGCCCGACAGGGGGTCAATCAGCCCCAGCATTTT. Amino acid sequence: CSARQGVNQPQHF.

This clonotype was counted many times. The J gene is TRBJ1-3, the V gene TRBV29-1; no clear D gene. The CDR3 contains 16 residues. Germline V gene lookup returns CDR1 SQVTM and CDR2 ANQGSEA. V was pared by 7 bases and J by 0 bases, with 19 bases between. As DNA, the CDR3 is TGCAGCGCCCTATCGCTGGAAGTGGGCTCTGGAAACACCATATATTTT. Translating gives CSALSLEVGSGNTIYF.

The chain has TRBV7-2 and TRBJ2-5; 8 positions match TRBD2. The trim removed 2 bases at V and 5 bases at J, leaving 10 bases unmatched. The CDR3 loop spans 16 amino acids. Germline V gene data show CDR1 as SGHTA and CDR2 as FQGNSA. The CDR3 region has the DNA TGTGCCAGCAGCTTAAGAGCGGGGGCGCGGAGGGAGACCCAGTACTTC. This gives the protein CASSLRAGARRETQYF.

The rearrangement joins TRBV29-1 to TRBJ2-5; D possibly corresponds to TRBD2 (6 bases). Looked up from germline, CDR1 is SQVTM and CDR2 is ANQGSEA. The CDR3 is 13 residues long. The V gene lost 4 bases and the J gene lost 5 bases, with 14 bases spanning the gap. This chain's CDR3 is CSVGGGPTETQYF. The CDR3, as DNA: TGCAGCGTTGGGGGAGGTCCGACGGAGACCCAGTACTTC.

This rearrangement joins TRBV2 to TRBJ2-2; TRBD1 agrees at 10 bases. The germline gives CDR1 SNHLY, CDR2 FYNNEI. Germline trimming cut 4 bases from V and 4 bases from J; bases unmatched to any gene: 9. This CDR3 is 17 amino acids long. The CDR3 is CASSGGTGVRGTGELFF. DNA of the CDR3: TGTGCCAGCAGTGGCGGGACAGGGGTCCGAGGCACCGGGGAGCTGTTTTTT. Based on the CDR3 plus reference TRBV2 and TRBJ2-2, the full variable domain is EPEVTQTPSHQVTQMGQEVILRCVPISNHLYFYWYRQILGQKVEFLVSFYNNEISEKSEIFDDQFSVERPDGSNFTLKIRSTKLEDSAMYFCASSGGTGVRGTGELFFGEGSRLTVL.

As for this clonotype: One junction end does not reproduce the germline sequence, and a read error may be involved. This chain connects TRBV10-3 to TRBJ2-7, with D possibly being TRBD2 (5 bases). Germline CDR1 and CDR2: ENHRY and SYGVKD. This CDR3 is 15 amino acids long. CDR3 region: CASSPSTSLSYEQYF. The CDR3 DNA reads TGTGCCAGCAGTCCTTCCACTAGTTTATCCTACGAGCAGTACTTC.

This clonotype was found a few times. This chain joins TRBV2 and TRBJ1-5; D not certain. This CDR3 contains 13 residues. Deletions cut 8 bases from V and 2 bases from J, with 10 bases between. Germline V gene lookup returns CDR1 SNHLY and CDR2 FYNNEI. The CDR3 coding sequence is TGTGCCAGCGGCGCCTCCGGCAATCAGCCCCAGCATTTT. Translating gives CASGASGNQPQHF.

The chain has TRBV7-9 and TRBJ2-6; TRBD2 aligns across 7 bases. After removal of 8 bases from V and 2 bases from J, the junction contained 6 bases not matched to a gene. Germline V gene lookup returns CDR1 SEHNR and CDR2 FQNEAQ (reference sequence). The CDR3 contains 15 residues. The CDR3 loop is CASPGRGTGANVLTF. The CDR3, as DNA: TGTGCCAGCCCGGGGAGGGGAACTGGGGCCAACGTCCTGACTTTC.

This clonotype has only a few counts. This rearrangement joins TRBV12-3 or TRBV12-4 to TRBJ2-6; D is possibly TRBD1 (6 bases). The CDR3 spans 16 residues. Trimming left V 6 bases short and J 5 bases short, with 17 bases between. CDR3 in amino acids: CASSPGQLVRANVLTF. CDR3 nucleotide sequence: TGTGCCAGCAGCCCAGGACAGCTCGTGAGGGCCAACGTCCTGACTTTC.

The chain carries TRBV29-1 and TRBJ2-1; no definite D call. The CDR3 runs to 14 residues. Looked up from germline, CDR1 is SQVTM and CDR2 is ANQGSEA. V dropped 1 base and J dropped 4 bases, with 11 bases sitting between them. The DNA for the CDR3 is TGCAGCGTTGAAGGAGCACTCCCGTACAATGAGCAGTTCTTC. Translation: CSVEGALPYNEQFF.

This clonotype appeared a few times. The rearrangement uses TRBV5-4 and TRBJ1-2; D perhaps matches TRBD1 (5 bases). Trimming shortened V by 0 bases and J by 2 bases, and 11 bases separated the two germline ends. The CDR3 loop spans 15 amino acids. Germline assignment: CDR1 SGHNT and CDR2 YYREEE (reference sequence). CDR3 residues: CASSLAGGINYGYTF. CDR3 nucleotide sequence: TGTGCCAGCAGCTTGGCGGGGGGTATAAACTATGGCTACACCTTC.

This clonotype was counted a few times. This chain connects TRBV2 to TRBJ2-5; 7 bases match TRBD2. Germline V gene data show CDR1 as SNHLY and CDR2 as FYNNEI. The CDR3 is 12 amino acids. The J segment lost 5 bases and the V segment lost 7 bases, leaving 4 bases of the junction unmatched. The CDR3 nucleotides are TGTGCCAGCACCTCCGGGGGGGAGACCCAGTACTTC. Protein: CASTSGGETQYF.

This clonotype came up many times. The rearrangement links TRBV25-1 to TRBJ2-5; the D gene could be TRBD1 or TRBD2 (6 bases each). The CDR3 loop spans 14 amino acids. Germline assignment: CDR1 MGHDK and CDR2 SYGVNS. The ends were cut back, 3 bases at V and 5 bases at J, with 13 bases in the middle. CDR3 region: CASSDTGRRETQYF. As DNA, the CDR3 is TGTGCCAGCAGTGATACAGGGAGGAGGGAGACCCAGTACTTC.

V gene TRBV4-2 combines with J gene TRBJ2-7; a possible D gene is TRBD2 (6 bases). Trimming removed 1 base from V and 3 bases from J, with 10 bases in between. Germline assignment: CDR1 LGHNA and CDR2 YNFKEQ. The CDR3 totals 14 residues. CDR3 sequence reads: CASSQGTGDYEQYF. CDR3 DNA sequence: TGTGCCAGCAGCCAAGGGACGGGAGACTACGAGCAGTACTTC.

The rearrangement uses TRBV25-1 and TRBJ1-1, with D possibly TRBD1 on 5 matching bases. The CDR3 contains 15 residues. CDR1 is MGHDK and CDR2 is SYGVNS in the germline V gene. V was pared by 6 bases and J by 1 base, with 15 bases between. The CDR3: CASSQSHGANTEAFF. CDR3 sequence (DNA): TGTGCCAGCAGCCAGTCGCACGGGGCGAACACTGAAGCTTTCTTT.

This clonotype was seen a few times. The chain links TRBV7-9 to TRBJ1-1; 8 bases align to TRBD1. The CDR3 is made up of 18 amino acids. J was trimmed by 0 bases and V by 5 bases; bases with no gene match: 14. CDR1 is SEHNR, CDR2 FQNEAQ, per germline (reference sequence). CDR3 region: CASSVRGQGNRMNTEAFF. DNA for the CDR3: TGTGCCAGCAGCGTCAGGGGGCAGGGGAATAGAATGAACACTGAAGCTTTCTTT.

V is TRBV9 and J is TRBJ2-7, with D uncertain. This CDR3 comprises 14 residues. CDR1 SGDLS and CDR2 YYNGEE come from the germline V gene. V was pared by 6 bases and J by 7 bases, with 20 bases between. The CDR3 region is CASTPSQAPREQYF. Written as DNA, the CDR3 is TGTGCCAGCACCCCCTCGCAGGCCCCTAGAGAGCAGTACTTC.

The chain has TRBV2 and TRBJ1-5; D is unresolved. V was trimmed by 6 bases and J by 4 bases, leaving 10 bases between them. Germline V gene lookup returns CDR1 SNHLY and CDR2 FYNNEI. CDR3 length: 13 amino acids. The CDR3: CASSSDWNQPQHF. In nucleotides, the CDR3 is TGTGCCAGCAGCTCGGATTGGAATCAGCCCCAGCATTTT.

The chain recombines TRBV7-9 with TRBJ2-5; TRBD2 might be the D (6 bases). This CDR3 has 14 residues. The germline V gene has CDR1 SEHNR and CDR2 FQNEAQ (reference sequence). The ends were cut back, 4 bases at V and 4 bases at J, with 13 bases in the middle. The CDR3 here is CASSSLTSLETQYF. CDR3 DNA: TGTGCCAGCAGCTCCTTGACTAGTCTAGAGACCCAGTACTTC.

This clonotype was detected once. The J gene is TRBJ1-4, the V gene TRBV6-1; 9 bases align to TRBD1. This CDR3 is 16 amino acids long. Germline V gene data show CDR1 as MNHNS and CDR2 as SASEGT. V dropped 6 bases and J dropped 0; count of bases not matched to a gene: 5. The CDR3 loop reads CASRQGAISTNEKLFF. CDR3 in DNA: TGTGCCAGCAGACAGGGGGCGATCTCAACTAATGAAAAACTGTTTTTT.

This chain links TRBV7-2 with TRBJ2-7; tentatively, D is TRBD1 (6 bases). CDR1 and CDR2 from the germline V gene are SGHTA and FQGNSA. The CDR3 is 15 residues long. Trimming removed 8 bases at V and 3 bases at J, with 20 bases between. This CDR3 reads CASGGPGATIYEQYF. The CDR3 DNA sequence: TGTGCCAGCGGGGGACCAGGGGCAACTATCTACGAGCAGTACTTC.

The CDR3 is CASSPTDNSPLHF. The CDR3 bases are TGTGCCAGCTCACCGACGGATAATTCACCCCTCCACTTT. The chain links TRBV18 to TRBJ1-6, with D uncertain. The CDR3 is 13 amino acids. Trimming removed 3 bases from V and 5 bases from J, with 5 bases in between. CDR1 is KGHSH, CDR2 LQKENI, per germline.

This clonotype was observed a handful of times. The V and J genes are TRBV20-1 and TRBJ1-1; D is perhaps TRBD1 (5 bases). The CDR3 extends over 15 amino acids. Per the germline V gene, CDR1 is DFQATT and CDR2 is SNEGSKA (reference sequence). V dropped 6 bases and J dropped 1 base, with 18 bases sitting between them. The CDR3: CSAQSPGPSNTEAFF. As DNA, the CDR3 is TGCAGTGCCCAAAGTCCGGGACCTTCGAACACTGAAGCTTTCTTT.

This clonotype was picked up a small number of times. The CDR3 region is CAWTQGIGNQPQHF. In nucleotides, the CDR3 is TGTGCCTGGACCCAGGGGATCGGCAATCAGCCCCAGCATTTT. V gene TRBV30 combines with J gene TRBJ1-5, with D possibly being TRBD1 (6 bases). Deletions cut 4 bases from V and 2 bases from J, with 12 bases between. The CDR3 runs 14 residues. CDR1 is GTSNPN, CDR2 SVGIG, per germline (reference sequence). Complete variable domain (other parts from reference TRBV30 and TRBJ1-5): SQTIHQWPATLVQPVGSPLSLECTVEGTSNPNLYWYRQAAGRGLQLLFYSVGIGQISSEVPQNLSASRPQDRQFILSSKKLLLSDSGFYLCAWTQGIGNQPQHFGDGTRLSIL.

This clonotype was counted only a few times. This chain joins TRBV7-3 and TRBJ2-7; D gene ambiguous. The CDR3 totals 13 residues. Looked up from germline, CDR1 is SGHTA and CDR2 is FQGTGA. V was pared by 4 bases and J by 6 bases, with 13 bases between. CDR3 sequence: CASSSHAQCEQYF. The CDR3 bases are TGTGCCAGCAGCTCCCACGCGCAATGCGAGCAGTACTTC. The full variable domain, in which reference TRBV7-3 and TRBJ2-7 provide the parts outside the CDR3, is GAGVSQTPSNKVTEKGKYVELRCDPISGHTALYWYRQSLGQGPEFLIYFQGTGAADDSGLPNDRFFAVRPEGSVSTLKIQRTERGDSAVYLCASSSHAQCEQYFGPGTRLTVT.